The entry that follows covers one T cell receptor (beta chain) sequence. The data originate from a study of blood T cell repertoires in COVID-19. The data were produced by immunoSEQ multiplex PCR, yet TCRdb's version contains in-frame clones alone and is incomplete. Here the sample spans about 95,000 clones, 84% being singletons. V was clipped by 6 bases and J by 2 bases; unmatched bases: 7. CDR3 length: 15 amino acids. Germline V gives CDR1 LNHDA, CDR2 SQIVND (reference sequence). The sequence was obtained from a human donor in a cohort sampled during active COVID-19. The sample taken for sequencing was peripheral blood. The J gene is TRBJ2-5, the V gene TRBV19; TRBD1 aligns across 9 bases. The CDR3 sequence: CASSRGQGAQETQYF. DNA of the CDR3: TGTGCCAGTAGCAGGGGACAGGGTGCTCAAGAGACCCAGTACTTC.